Detailed here is one TCR beta chain. Assay used: immunoSEQ multiplex PCR; TCRdb lists only in-frame clones, some missing. This table holds some 270,000 clones, around 92% found once. This sample was included in a study of blood T cell repertoires in COVID-19. What was sequenced was PBMCs or T cells enriched from blood (not recorded which). The TCR was taken from a woman aged 60-70 years who had recovered from COVID-19.

CDR3 loop: CASSGETGDNEQYF. DNA for the CDR3: TGCGCCAGCAGCGGGGAGACAGGGGACAACGAGCAGTACTTC. The J gene is TRBJ2-7, the V gene TRBV5-1; 8 positions agree with TRBD1. The V gene's germline CDR1 is SGHRS and CDR2 YFSETQ. V lost 4 bases, J lost 5 bases, and 8 bases stayed unmatched. The CDR3 covers 14 residues.